One sample yielded the 21 T cell receptor beta chains listed below, sequenced in a study of OX40 agonist ivuxolimab in advanced cancers. Method: immunoSEQ multiplex PCR; TCRdb's copy keeps in-frame clones and lacks some. Of about 71,000 clones in the sample, 85% to 95% were seen once. Sequenced material: CD4+ or CD8+ T cells sorted from blood, taken in a trial of the OX40 agonist ivuxolimab. The receptors stem from an adult with an advanced solid tumor such as melanoma, head and neck, liver or kidney cancer.

The table lists this clone with a few counts. V gene TRBV4-2 combines with J gene TRBJ1-1; D remains ambiguous. CDR3 length: 14 residues. Trimming took 1 base from V and 4 from J, leaving 10 bases between them. The germline CDR1 and CDR2 sequences are LGHNA and YNFKEQ. CDR3 residues: CASSQGGSGTEAFF. The CDR3 DNA follows: TGTGCCAGCAGCCAAGGAGGAAGTGGCACTGAAGCTTTCTTT.

J is TRBJ2-1 and V is TRBV14, with TRBD2 identical over 12 bases. The CDR3 has 19 amino acids. The trim removed 0 bases at V and 7 bases at J, leaving 13 bases unmatched. The germline CDR1 and CDR2 sequences are SGHDN and FVKESK. The CDR3 DNA follows: TGTGCCAGCAGCCAAGAGGGTCGCGTGACTAGCGGGGGCAGGAATGAGCAGTTCTTC. Encoded protein: CASSQEGRVTSGGRNEQFF.

Comments on this clone: A junction boundary mismatches the germline segment, possibly from a read error. The chain has TRBV9 and TRBJ2-1; D unresolved. The CDR3 consists of 11 residues. The germline CDR1 and CDR2 sequences are SGDLS and YYNGEE. This CDR3 is CASSNYDEQFF. Here the CDR3 DNA reads TGTGCCAGCAGCAACTACGATGAGCAGTTCTTC. The complete variable domain, with remaining parts taken from reference TRBV9 and TRBJ2-1, reads DSGVTQTPKHLITATGQRVTLRCSPRSGDLSVYWYQQSLDQGLQFLIQYYNGEERAKGNILERFSAQQFPDLHSELNLSSLELGDSALYFCASSNYDEQFFGPGTRLTVL.

The rearrangement links TRBV5-4 to TRBJ2-7; 10 bases line up with TRBD1. With 7 bases clipped from V and 2 bases from J, the junction kept 6 bases outside the gene matches. This CDR3 has 14 amino acids. CDR1 is SGHNT, CDR2 YYREEE, per germline (reference sequence). Here the CDR3 DNA reads TGTGCCAGCTCTGGGACAGGGGCAACCTACGAGCAGTACTTC. Amino acid sequence: CASSGTGATYEQYF.

On this clone itself: The sample has other DNA sequences that encode this CDR3 too. This CDR3 reads CASSHGTGNYEQYF. CDR3 bases: TGCGCCAGCAGCCATGGGACAGGAAACTACGAGCAGTACTTC. This chain links TRBV4-1 with TRBJ2-7, with TRBD1 identical over 8 bases. The CDR3 spans 14 residues. Trimming removed 3 bases from V and 3 bases from J; junction bases left unmatched: 4. Germline values: CDR1 MGHRA, CDR2 YSYEKL.

The chain has TRBV27 and TRBJ2-1, with TRBD2 matching over 8 bases. Germline V CDR1 and CDR2: MNHEY, SMNVEV (reference sequence). The CDR3 spans 18 residues. J gave up 4 bases and V 3 bases, and 14 bases lay outside the gene matches. CDR3 sequence (DNA): TGTGCCAGCAGTTTTCAGTCCGCGGGAGGCCCTAAATACAATGAGCAGTTCTTC. It encodes CASSFQSAGGPKYNEQFF.

The J gene is TRBJ2-2, the V gene TRBV7-6; D uncertain. The CDR3 sequence is 15 residues long. In germline, CDR1 is SGHVS, CDR2 FNYEAQ. Trimming shortened V by 1 base and J by 1 base, and 7 bases separated the two germline ends. The CDR3 region is CASSLVAGNTGELFF. DNA of the CDR3: TGTGCCAGCAGCTTAGTAGCTGGGAACACCGGGGAGCTGTTTTTT. The complete variable domain, with remaining parts taken from reference TRBV7-6 and TRBJ2-2, reads GAGVSQSPRYKVTKRGQDVALRCDPISGHVSLYWYRQALGQGPEFLTYFNYEAQQDKSGLPNDRFSAERPEGSISTLTIQRTEQRDSAMYRCASSLVAGNTGELFFGEGSRLTVL.

The chain combines TRBV6-5 with TRBJ2-6; tentatively, D is TRBD1 (6 bases). Trimming removed 6 bases from V and 0 bases from J, with 9 bases in between. This CDR3 is 15 amino acids long. Germline CDR1 MNHEY, CDR2 SVGAGI. The CDR3, as DNA: TGTGCCAGCAGGTCAGGGGTCTCTGGGGCCAACGTCCTGACTTTC. Translated, it gives CASRSGVSGANVLTF.

V usage is TRBV27 and J usage is TRBJ2-7, with D possibly matching TRBD2 (5 bases). Germline CDR1 is MNHEY and CDR2 is SMNVEV (reference sequence). The CDR3 contains 15 residues. Trimming shortened V by 1 base and J by 3 bases, and 13 bases separated the two germline ends. The CDR3 DNA reads as TGTGCCAGCAGTTTATATGGCGGGTACCTCTACGAGCAGTACTTC. Its protein product is CASSLYGGYLYEQYF.

The chain recombines TRBV19 with TRBJ2-7; D gene uncertain. This CDR3 has 13 amino acids. CDR1 and CDR2 from the germline V gene are LNHDA and SQIVND (reference sequence). The V end was cut by 5 bases, the J end by 6 bases, with 14 bases between. Here the CDR3 DNA reads TGTGCCAGTAGTCTGACTGGCGCCGGCGAGCAGTACTTC. Amino acids: CASSLTGAGEQYF.

V is TRBV7-2 and J is TRBJ2-1; D might be TRBD2 (5 bases). The CDR3 spans 16 residues. V was pared by 5 bases and J by 2 bases, with 16 bases between. In germline, CDR1 is SGHTA, CDR2 FQGNSA. DNA of the CDR3: TGTGCCAGCAGCCCTGGGGAGCACCGAACCTACAATGAGCAGTTCTTC. Encoded protein: CASSPGEHRTYNEQFF.

This clone was counted a single time. The V and J genes are TRBV19 and TRBJ2-2; D is uncertain. The CDR3 loop spans 12 amino acids. In germline, CDR1 is LNHDA, CDR2 SQIVND (reference sequence). V lost 8 bases and J 1 base, leaving 5 bases between the germline ends. The CDR3 here is CASAKNTGELFF. The CDR3 nucleotides are TGTGCCAGTGCCAAGAACACCGGGGAGCTGTTTTTT. The full variable domain, its missing parts supplied by reference TRBV19 and TRBJ2-2, is DGGITQSPKYLFRKEGQNVTLSCEQNLNHDAMYWYRQDPGQGLRLIYYSQIVNDFQKGDIAEGYSVSREKKESFPLTVTSAQKNPTAFYLCASAKNTGELFFGEGSRLTVL.

The V and J genes are TRBV4-3 and TRBJ2-7; D is possibly TRBD2 (6 bases). CDR1 LGHNA and CDR2 YSLEER come from the germline V gene. The CDR3 runs 16 residues. Trimming stripped 1 base from V and 0 bases from J, with 13 bases between. CDR3 loop: CASSQVAAGHSYEQYF. DNA for the CDR3: TGCGCCAGCAGCCAAGTAGCAGCGGGCCACTCCTACGAGCAGTACTTC.

This chain uses TRBV28 with TRBJ2-5; 8 nucleotides align to TRBD1. J lost 5 bases, V lost 7 bases, and 9 bases had no gene match. This CDR3 has 14 residues. Looked up from germline, CDR1 is MDHEN and CDR2 is SYDVKM. As DNA, the CDR3 is TGTGCCAGCACCCAGGACAGGGTCTGGGAGACCCAGTACTTC. Its translation: CASTQDRVWETQYF.

This chain uses TRBV4-1 with TRBJ2-1, with 10 bases lining up with TRBD1. CDR1 is MGHRA, CDR2 YSYEKL, per germline. V shed 3 bases and J 7 bases; nucleotides not matched to a gene: 15. This CDR3 spans 18 amino acids. The CDR3 spells CASSHNAGGTGVENEQFF. CDR3 in DNA: TGCGCCAGCAGCCATAATGCCGGAGGGACAGGGGTTGAAAATGAGCAGTTCTTC.

J is TRBJ1-5 and V is TRBV6-6; TRBD1 might be the D (5 bases). CDR1 and CDR2 (germline): MNHNY, SVGAGI (reference sequence). The CDR3 covers 16 residues. V was clipped by 0 bases and J by 6 bases, with 15 bases between them. The CDR3 region has the DNA TGTGCCAGCAGTTACTCGAACGTGGGGGGGAGTCAGCCCCAGCATTTT. This sequence encodes CASSYSNVGGSQPQHF.

The chain combines TRBV5-5 with TRBJ2-3, with D maybe TRBD1 (6 bases). V gave up 3 bases and J gave up 1 base, with 12 bases separating them. CDR1 is SGHKS, CDR2 YYEKEE, per germline (reference sequence). The CDR3 totals 15 residues. Here the CDR3 reads CASSWHRAGTDTQYF. CDR3 coding DNA: TGTGCCAGCAGCTGGCACAGGGCGGGCACAGATACGCAGTATTTT.

J is TRBJ1-1 and V is TRBV5-5; perhaps TRBD1 as D (5 bases). Looked up from germline, CDR1 is SGHKS and CDR2 is YYEKEE (reference sequence). V lost 0 bases and J 1 base, leaving 7 bases between the germline ends. CDR3 length equals 14 residues. CDR3 sequence reads: CASSLAGGNTEAFF. The CDR3 nucleotides are TGTGCCAGCAGCTTGGCCGGGGGGAACACTGAAGCTTTCTTT.

V is TRBV27 and J is TRBJ1-2; D not certain. V lost 8 bases and J lost 3, with 13 bases in between. Germline CDR1 reads MNHEY; CDR2 reads SMNVEV (reference sequence). This CDR3 has 13 residues. Here the CDR3 DNA reads TGTGCCAGCGGGCTGACGGATGACTATGGCTACACCTTC. This translates into CASGLTDDYGYTF.

The V and J genes are TRBV25-1 and TRBJ2-7; TRBD1 matches at 8 bases. The CDR3 sequence is 15 residues long. The ends lost 7 bases at V and 2 bases at J; junction bases unmatched: 10. Germline CDR1 MGHDK, CDR2 SYGVNS. In DNA, the CDR3 is TGTGCCAGCACAGGACAGGGAGTTCTTGCCTACGAGCAGTACTTC. This sequence encodes CASTGQGVLAYEQYF.

The chain couples TRBV5-1 to TRBJ2-3, with 7 nucleotides matching TRBD1. CDR3 size: 17 residues. Germline values: CDR1 SGHRS, CDR2 YFSETQ. Trimming removed 4 bases from V and 1 base from J; junction bases left unmatched: 12. The CDR3 nucleotides read TGCGCCAGCAGCGTCTCGGCGATGGACAGGCGCACAGATACGCAGTATTTT. Its translation: CASSVSAMDRRTDTQYF. Full variable domain (remainder filled in from reference TRBV5-1 and TRBJ2-3): KAGVTQTPRYLIKTRGQQVTLSCSPISGHRSVSWYQQTPGQGLQFLFEYFSETQRNKGNFPGRFSGRQFSNSRSEMNVSTLELGDSALYLCASSVSAMDRRTDTQYFGPGTRLTVL.